The 7 T cell receptor beta chains given below trace back to one sample, sequenced in a study of blood T cell repertoires in COVID-19. The repertoire was sequenced with immunoSEQ multiplex PCR; TCRdb's copy has only in-frame clones and lacks some. This sample carries fewer than 250,000 clones, approximately 84% of them seen once, and the ten largest clones take 9.5% to 13%. The specimen was peripheral blood. Receptors were obtained from a man in his fifties or sixties with COVID-19, enrolled during active disease.

Here the CDR3 reads CATSSPSVLAGGSYNEQFF. The CDR3 bases are TGTGCCACCAGCAGCCCATCCGTGTTAGCGGGGGGATCCTACAATGAGCAGTTCTTC. This rearrangement joins TRBV15 to TRBJ2-1, with 10 bases that match TRBD2. Germline loops: CDR1 LNHNV, CDR2 YYDKDF (reference sequence). V lost 3 bases and J lost 1; bases outside the gene matches: 12. The CDR3 loop spans 19 amino acids.

The sample holds one count of this clone. The CDR3 DNA reads as TGCAGCGTTAGAGGAAAGGTAGCCAAAAACATTCAGTACTTC. Translation: CSVRGKVAKNIQYF. This rearrangement joins TRBV29-1 to TRBJ2-4, with D unresolved. The germline CDR1 and CDR2 sequences are SQVTM and ANQGSEA. With 5 bases removed from V and 0 bases from J, the gap between germline ends came to 11 bases. The CDR3 consists of 14 residues.

V is TRBV29-1 and J is TRBJ2-2, with TRBD2 as a possible D gene (5 bases). Germline V lookup: CDR1 SQVTM, CDR2 ANQGSEA. Between the trimmed V and J ends, which lost 6 bases and 0 bases, there was a span of 23 bases. The CDR3 is 18 residues long. The CDR3 is CSVSGKPGQLTNTGELFF. The CDR3 nucleotides read TGCAGCGTATCCGGGAAACCGGGCCAACTTACGAACACCGGGGAGCTGTTTTTT.

This chain links TRBV28 with TRBJ2-5; 11 bases are a match to TRBD2. The CDR3 spans 17 residues. Germline CDR1 and CDR2: MDHEN and SYDVKM. Trimming at V came to 2 bases and at J to 4 bases, leaving 9 bases not matched to a gene. The CDR3 region is CASSLRAVAGGLETQYF. As DNA, the CDR3 is TGTGCCAGCAGTTTACGCGCGGTAGCGGGGGGGCTAGAGACCCAGTACTTC.

The chain carries TRBV7-3 and TRBJ1-1; perhaps TRBD1 as D (5 bases). CDR1 is SGHTA and CDR2 is FQGTGA in the germline V gene. Trimming removed 5 bases from V and 1 base from J, with 11 bases in between. CDR3 size: 14 residues. CDR3 sequence (DNA): TGTGCCAGCAGCGTAGGACACTCGAACACTGAAGCTTTCTTT. Protein product: CASSVGHSNTEAFF.

This clone was counted between two and nine times. The chain couples TRBV19 to TRBJ1-1; 10 bases line up with TRBD1. The V and J ends lost 5 bases and 1 base, in that order; junction bases with no gene match: 4. Germline values: CDR1 LNHDA, CDR2 SQIVND (reference sequence). CDR3 length: 15 amino acids. The DNA for the CDR3 is TGTGCCAGTAGTTCCCGGACAGGGGGGAACACTGAAGCTTTCTTT. This codes for CASSSRTGGNTEAFF.

The V gene is TRBV11-3, the J gene TRBJ2-2, with TRBD1 matching over 11 bases. Germline values: CDR1 SGHNT, CDR2 YENEEA. Unmatched junction bases numbered 4, after V lost 7 bases and J lost 6 bases. The CDR3 is made up of 14 amino acids. The CDR3 loop reads CASTKGQGAGELFF. The CDR3 region has the DNA TGTGCCAGCACCAAGGGACAGGGGGCCGGGGAGCTGTTTTTT.